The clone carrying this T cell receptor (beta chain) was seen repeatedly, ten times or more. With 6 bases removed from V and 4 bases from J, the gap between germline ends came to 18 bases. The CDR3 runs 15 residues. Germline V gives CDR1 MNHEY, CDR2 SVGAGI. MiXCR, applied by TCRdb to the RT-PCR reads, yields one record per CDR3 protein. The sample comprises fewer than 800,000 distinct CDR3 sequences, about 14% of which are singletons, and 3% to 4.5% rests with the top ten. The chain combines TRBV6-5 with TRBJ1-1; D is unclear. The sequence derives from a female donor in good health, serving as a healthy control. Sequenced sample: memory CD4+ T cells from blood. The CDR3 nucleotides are TGTGCCAGCAGGCGCTTGGGGAGCGACTCCACTGAAGCTTTCTTT. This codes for CASRRLGSDSTEAFF.